A selection of T cell receptor beta chains follows, all from one sample in a study of blood T cell repertoires in COVID-19. Data came from immunoSEQ multiplex PCR; TCRdb stores just in-frame clones and leaves some out. The table shows 60,000 to 90,000 clones, with roughly 70% occurring only once. Material for sequencing was peripheral blood. The receptors shown here come from a man aged 60 to 69 with acute or convalescent COVID-19. The conserved cysteine and the conserved F or W are not part of the CDR3 here. The order of the fields is V gene, J gene, CDR3 protein.

TRBV9	TRBJ1-4	ASSGAEATNEKLF
TRBV7-2	TRBJ2-5	ASSSLGLAEETQY
TRBV4-1	TRBJ2-3	ASSPAERGGTDTQY
TRBV7-9	TRBJ2-2	ASRGPPGQDPTGELF
TRBV7-7	TRBJ2-2	ASSYRDHTGELF
TRBV5-5	TRBJ2-3	ASSSMTGGTDTQY
TRBV4-1	TRBJ2-2	ASSQNRDRPNTGELF
TRBV12-5	TRBJ2-1	ASGLPIPVNEQF
TRBV18	TRBJ1-2	ASSPTREGKANYGYT
TRBV12-3/TRBV12-4	TRBJ1-2	ASSQARGGYT
TRBV24-1	TRBJ2-3	ATSDRQGGPDTQY
TRBV6-2/TRBV6-3	TRBJ2-7	ASSVSGGTYEQY
TRBV18	TRBJ2-5	ASSPELAGTETQY
TRBV5-1	TRBJ1-1	ASSLRTGIGITEAF
TRBV5-5	TRBJ1-3	ASSLRYRTDRGNTIY
TRBV6-5	TRBJ1-5	ALRGGGTQNQPQH
TRBV3-1/TRBV3-2	TRBJ1-6	ASSQDGGGNSPLH
TRBV2	TRBJ1-2	ASRQGDLGYT
TRBV28	TRBJ2-3	ASSFRRGLSTDTQY
TRBV19	TRBJ2-2	ASSSQGGAELATGELF
TRBV19	TRBJ2-2	ASSPYRGRGTGELF
TRBV7-9	TRBJ2-1	ASSPLTSGRARNNEQF
TRBV11-2	TRBJ2-7	ASSPTGRSSYEQY
TRBV11-2	TRBJ1-1	ASSLAGELGGTEAF
TRBV3-1/TRBV3-2	TRBJ1-3	ASSQGSLEGNTIY
TRBV11-2	TRBJ2-1	ASSLEFGGAKNEQF
TRBV5-4	TRBJ2-6	ASSLEGGSSGANVLT
TRBV5-6	TRBJ1-4	ASSLSPATNEKLF